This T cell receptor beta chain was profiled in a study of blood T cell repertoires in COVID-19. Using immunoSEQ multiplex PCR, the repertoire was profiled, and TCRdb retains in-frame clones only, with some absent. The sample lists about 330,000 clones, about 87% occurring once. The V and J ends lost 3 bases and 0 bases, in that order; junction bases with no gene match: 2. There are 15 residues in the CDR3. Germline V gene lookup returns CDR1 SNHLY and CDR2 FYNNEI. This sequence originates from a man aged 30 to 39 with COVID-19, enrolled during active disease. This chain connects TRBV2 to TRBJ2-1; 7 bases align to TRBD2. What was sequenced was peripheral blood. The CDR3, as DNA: TGTGCCAGCAGTGAGGCTAGCGGCTCCTACAATGAGCAGTTCTTC. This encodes CASSEASGSYNEQFF.